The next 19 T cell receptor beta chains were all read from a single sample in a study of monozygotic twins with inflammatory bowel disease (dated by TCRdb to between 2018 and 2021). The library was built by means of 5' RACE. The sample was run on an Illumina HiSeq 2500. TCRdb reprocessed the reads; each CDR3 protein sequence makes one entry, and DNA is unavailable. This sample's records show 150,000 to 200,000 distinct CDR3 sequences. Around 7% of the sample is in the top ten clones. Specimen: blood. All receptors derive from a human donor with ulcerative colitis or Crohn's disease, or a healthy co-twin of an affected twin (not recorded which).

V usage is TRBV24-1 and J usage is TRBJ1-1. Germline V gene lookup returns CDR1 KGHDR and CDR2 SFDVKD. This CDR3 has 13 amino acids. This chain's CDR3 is CATSDLLNTEAFF.

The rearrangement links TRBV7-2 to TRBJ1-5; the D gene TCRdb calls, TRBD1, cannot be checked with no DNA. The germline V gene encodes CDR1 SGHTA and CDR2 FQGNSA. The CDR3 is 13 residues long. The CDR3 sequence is CASSPRQLQPQHF.

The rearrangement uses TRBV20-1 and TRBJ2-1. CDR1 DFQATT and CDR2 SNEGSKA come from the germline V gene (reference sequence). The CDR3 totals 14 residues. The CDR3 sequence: CSARDRKGWNEQFF.

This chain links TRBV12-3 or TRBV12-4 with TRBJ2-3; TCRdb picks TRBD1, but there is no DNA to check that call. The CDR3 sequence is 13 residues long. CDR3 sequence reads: CASSLRETDTQYF.

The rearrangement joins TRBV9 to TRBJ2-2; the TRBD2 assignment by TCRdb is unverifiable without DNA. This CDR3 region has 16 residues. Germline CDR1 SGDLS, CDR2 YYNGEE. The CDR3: CASSHKSGSNTGELFF.

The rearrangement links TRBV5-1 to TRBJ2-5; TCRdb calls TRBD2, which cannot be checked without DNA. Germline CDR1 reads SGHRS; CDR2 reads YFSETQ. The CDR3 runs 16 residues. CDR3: CASSSPERESGETQYF.

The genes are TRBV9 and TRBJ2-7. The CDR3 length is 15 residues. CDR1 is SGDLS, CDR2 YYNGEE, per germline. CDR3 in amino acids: CASSAWVEPAYEQYF.

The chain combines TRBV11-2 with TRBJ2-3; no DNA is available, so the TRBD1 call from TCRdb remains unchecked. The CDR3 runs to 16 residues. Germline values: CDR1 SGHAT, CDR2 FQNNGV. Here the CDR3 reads CASSLQSGALRDTQYF.

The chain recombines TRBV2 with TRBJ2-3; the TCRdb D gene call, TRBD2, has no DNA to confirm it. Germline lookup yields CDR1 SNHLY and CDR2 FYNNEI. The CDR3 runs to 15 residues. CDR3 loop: CASRRESGGTDTQYF.

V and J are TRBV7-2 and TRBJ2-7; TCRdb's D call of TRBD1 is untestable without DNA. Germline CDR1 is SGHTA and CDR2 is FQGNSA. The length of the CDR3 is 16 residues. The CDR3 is CASSPHKGTYSYEQYF.

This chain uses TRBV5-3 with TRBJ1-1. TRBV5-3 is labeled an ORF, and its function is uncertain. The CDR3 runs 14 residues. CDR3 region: CARSLDRMNTEAFF.

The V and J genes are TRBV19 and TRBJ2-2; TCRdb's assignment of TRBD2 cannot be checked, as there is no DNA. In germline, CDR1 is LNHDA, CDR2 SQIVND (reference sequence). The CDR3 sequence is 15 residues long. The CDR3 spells CASSRVAGGTGELFF.

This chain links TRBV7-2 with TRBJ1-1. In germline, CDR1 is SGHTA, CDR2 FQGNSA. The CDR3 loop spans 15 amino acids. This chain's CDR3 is CASSLGPTPNTEAFF.

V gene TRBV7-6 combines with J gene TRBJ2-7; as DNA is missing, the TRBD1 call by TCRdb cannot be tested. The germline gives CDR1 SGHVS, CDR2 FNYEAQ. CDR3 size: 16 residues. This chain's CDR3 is CASSFASGGVQYEQYF. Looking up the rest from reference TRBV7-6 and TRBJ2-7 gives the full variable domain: GAGVSQSPRYKVTKRGQDVALRCDPISGHVSLYWYRQALGQGPEFLTYFNYEAQQDKSGLPNDRFSAERPEGSISTLTIQRTEQRDSAMYRCASSFASGGVQYEQYFGPGTRLTVT.

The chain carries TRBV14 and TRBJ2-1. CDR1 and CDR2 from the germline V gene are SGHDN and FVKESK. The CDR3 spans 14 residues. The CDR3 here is CASSPSIMYNEQFF.

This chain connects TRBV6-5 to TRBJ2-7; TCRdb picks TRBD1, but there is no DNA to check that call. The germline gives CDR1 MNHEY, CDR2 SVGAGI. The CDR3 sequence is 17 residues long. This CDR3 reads CASSYSLMTGAPYEQYF.

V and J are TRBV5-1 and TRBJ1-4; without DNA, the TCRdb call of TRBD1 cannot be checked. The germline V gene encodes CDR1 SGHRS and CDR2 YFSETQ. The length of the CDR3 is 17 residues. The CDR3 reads CASSPRLYTGEHEKLFF.

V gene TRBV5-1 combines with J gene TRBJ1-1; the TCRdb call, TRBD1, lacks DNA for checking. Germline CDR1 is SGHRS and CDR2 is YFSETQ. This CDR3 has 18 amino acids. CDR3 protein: CASSRYVQSGASGTEAFF.

The CDR3: CASSRTGSYNEQFF. The chain combines TRBV27 with TRBJ2-1; TCRdb proposes TRBD1, but this gene call is untestable without DNA. This CDR3 comprises 14 residues. The germline CDR1 and CDR2 sequences are MNHEY and SMNVEV (reference sequence).